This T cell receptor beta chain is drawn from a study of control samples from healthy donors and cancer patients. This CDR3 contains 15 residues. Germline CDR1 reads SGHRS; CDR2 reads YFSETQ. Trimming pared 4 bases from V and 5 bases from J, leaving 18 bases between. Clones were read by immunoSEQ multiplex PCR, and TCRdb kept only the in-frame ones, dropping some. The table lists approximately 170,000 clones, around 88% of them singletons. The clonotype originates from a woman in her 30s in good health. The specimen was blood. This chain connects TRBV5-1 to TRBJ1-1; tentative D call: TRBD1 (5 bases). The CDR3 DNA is TGCGCCAGCAGCCCAGGGAGAGGGTCGGGAACTGAAGCTTTCTTT. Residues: CASSPGRGSGTEAFF.